This T cell receptor beta chain came from a study of CD8 T cells in Susac syndrome. The authors reverse transcribed about 0.5 to 1 ug RNA with random hexamers. TCRdb re-called the immunoSEQ multiplex PCR reads through MiXCR, storing one row per CDR3 protein. This table holds more than 150,000 distinct CDR3 sequences, over 85% found once. Germline loops: CDR1 KGHSH, CDR2 LQKENI. There are 14 residues in the CDR3. V lost 2 bases and J 11 bases, leaving 13 bases between the germline ends. Sequenced sample: CD4+ T cells from PBMCs. The clonotype was recovered from a human donor in good health. The chain is built from TRBV18 and TRBJ1-6; no firm D call. The CDR3, as DNA: TGTGCCAGCTCACCAGACGGAGGGTCCCCACCCCTCCACTTT. It encodes CASSPDGGSPPLHF.